This T cell receptor (beta chain) was observed in a study of blood T cell repertoires in COVID-19. Overall study context: Samples of COVID-19 (acute and convalescent) were obtained from the United States, Italy and Spain. T cells, B-cell-depleted T cells, or PBMCs supplied cDNA or gDNA.

Profiling relied on immunoSEQ multiplex PCR, and the TCRdb table lists in-frame clones only, not all of them. This table holds some 350,000 clones, about 90% found once. The V gene's germline CDR1 is MDHEN and CDR2 SYDVKM. This CDR3 has 14 amino acids. Germline trimming cut 8 bases from V and 3 bases from J; bases unmatched to any gene: 6. Adults between about 18 and 95 years of age took part from about two dozen US areas. Participants' reported clinical history set cohort assignment. The sample taken for sequencing was PBMCs or T cells enriched from blood (not recorded which). The genes are TRBV28 and TRBJ1-5, with TRBD1 matching 8 bases. This TCR was sampled from a woman in her 30s who had recovered from COVID-19. This CDR3 is CASSTGAYNQPQHF. CDR3 in DNA: TGTGCCAGCTCGACAGGGGCCTACAATCAGCCCCAGCATTTT.